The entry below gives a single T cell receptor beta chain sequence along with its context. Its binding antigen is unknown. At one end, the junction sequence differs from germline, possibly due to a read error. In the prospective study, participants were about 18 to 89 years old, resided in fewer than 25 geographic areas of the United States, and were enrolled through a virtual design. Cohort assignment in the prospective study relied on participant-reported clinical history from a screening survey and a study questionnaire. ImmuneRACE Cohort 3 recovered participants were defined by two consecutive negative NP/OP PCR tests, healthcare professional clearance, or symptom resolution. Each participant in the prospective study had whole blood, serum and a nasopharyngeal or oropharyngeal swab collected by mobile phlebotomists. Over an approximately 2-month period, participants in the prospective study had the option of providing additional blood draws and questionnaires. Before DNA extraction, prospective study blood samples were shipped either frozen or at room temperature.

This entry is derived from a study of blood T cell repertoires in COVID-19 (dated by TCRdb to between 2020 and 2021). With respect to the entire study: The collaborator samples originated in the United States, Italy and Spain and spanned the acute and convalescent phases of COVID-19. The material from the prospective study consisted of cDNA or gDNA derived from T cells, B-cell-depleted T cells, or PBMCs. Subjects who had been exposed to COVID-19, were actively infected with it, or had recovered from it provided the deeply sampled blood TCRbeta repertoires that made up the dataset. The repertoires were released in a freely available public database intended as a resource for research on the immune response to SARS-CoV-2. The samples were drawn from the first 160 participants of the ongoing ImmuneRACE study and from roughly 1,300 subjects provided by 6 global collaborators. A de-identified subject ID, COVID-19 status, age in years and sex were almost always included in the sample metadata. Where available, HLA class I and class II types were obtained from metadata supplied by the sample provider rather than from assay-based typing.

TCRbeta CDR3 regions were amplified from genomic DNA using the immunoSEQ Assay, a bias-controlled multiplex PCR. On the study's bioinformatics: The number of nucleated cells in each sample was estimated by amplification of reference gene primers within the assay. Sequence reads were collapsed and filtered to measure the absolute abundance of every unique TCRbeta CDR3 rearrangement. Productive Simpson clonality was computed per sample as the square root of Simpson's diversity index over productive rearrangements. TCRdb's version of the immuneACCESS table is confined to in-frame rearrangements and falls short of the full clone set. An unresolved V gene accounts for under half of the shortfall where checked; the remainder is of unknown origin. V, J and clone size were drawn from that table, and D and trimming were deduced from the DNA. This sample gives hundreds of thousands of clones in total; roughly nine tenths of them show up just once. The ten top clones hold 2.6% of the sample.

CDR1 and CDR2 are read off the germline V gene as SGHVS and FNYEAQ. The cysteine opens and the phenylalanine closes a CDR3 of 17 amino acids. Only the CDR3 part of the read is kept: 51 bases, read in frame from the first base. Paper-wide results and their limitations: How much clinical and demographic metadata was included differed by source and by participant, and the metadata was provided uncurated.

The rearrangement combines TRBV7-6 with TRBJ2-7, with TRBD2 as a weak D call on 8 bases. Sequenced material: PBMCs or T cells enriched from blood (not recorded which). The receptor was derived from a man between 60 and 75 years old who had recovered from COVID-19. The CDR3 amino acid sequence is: CASSLTGRGTSQVSPIF. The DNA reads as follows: TGTGCCAGCAGCTTGACAGGGAGGGGGACTAGTCAAGTTTCCCCCATCTTC.